The clone carrying this TCR beta chain was counted between two and nine times. Its antigen is undetermined. The sample comes from a study of T cell repertoires in cytomegalovirus infection. Study at large: Through public TCR beta signatures, both CMV infection and matching HLA type were indicated.

A single record per CDR3 protein comes from TCRdb applying MiXCR to the reads. The sample consists of approximately 490,000 distinct CDR3 sequences, around 10% of them appearing once. Study-wide findings and caveats: Carriers of CMV plus the relevant HLA were identified by cumulative public TCR beta family frequency. Dominating the ex vivo response were TCR beta clonotypes that were CMV-specific and HLA-C-restricted.

The V end lost 7 bases, the J end lost 6 bases, and 12 bases lay between the germline ends. The CDR3 is 12 residues long. Sequenced sample: PBMCs. The receptor was isolated from a human donor in good health (CMV status not recorded). Some clones in this sample may be carry-over from other donors' samples. The V call is TRBV12-3 or TRBV12-4, the J call TRBJ1-1; possible D gene TRBD1, 5 bases. CDR3 nucleotides: TGTGCCAGCACCCCTAGGGGCTCTGAAGCTTTCTTT. This codes for CASTPRGSEAFF.